This record covers a single TCR beta chain. Its antigen is currently not known. No base quality information exists; no much larger clone differs at one position. The data were obtained in a study of post-analysis software for immune sequencing data (dated by TCRdb to the mid-2010s). For the wider study: The recorded disease courses included relapsing-remitting, secondary progressive and progressive-relapsing multiple sclerosis, and some patients had no subtype annotation. A subset of samples was prepared in parallel using single-end sample barcoding, then pooled and co-amplified after Illumina adapter ligation. The patient repertoires were set against 10 or so previously published healthy control repertoires from donors whose ages ranged from roughly 6 to 26 years.

Germline trimming: 4 bases from V, 15 bases from J; junction bases outside gene matches: 8. Including cysteine and phenylalanine, the CDR3 has 12 amino acids. The kept DNA is CDR3 alone, 36 bases in frame from the first base. Reading the germline V gene gives CDR1 SGHVT and CDR2 SQSDAQ. The library relied on PCR. Sequencing took place on an Illumina HiSeq 2500. To reduce PCR and sequencing biases, unique molecular identifiers were incorporated into the TCR beta cDNA libraries. Some 500,000 cDNA molecules were obtained per 1 to 10 million input T cells, so each molecule approximated one T cell. Patient libraries were prepared and sequenced with the same protocol used for the earlier healthy control dataset. Samples belonging to the same batch were prepared together, multiplexed and sequenced on a shared HiSeq lane. The original pipeline was this. Raw barcoded reads were processed with MIGEC, discarding single-read molecular identifier groups before consensus assembly and CDR3 extraction. Clonotype tables were post-analysed with VDJtools, and diversity was normalized by down-sampling all datasets to the smallest sample size. To correct batch-related cross-sample contamination, repertoire overlap clustering matched CDR3 amino acid sequences but not nucleotide sequences. The public reads were reanalyzed by TCRdb: fastp trimming at Q25, MiXCR alignment, in-frame beta chains only. Rows matching on CDR3 protein sequence are summarized as one entry with the most common DNA and genes. The authors' filters were not applied to this entry. This sample lists 750,000 to 900,000 distinct CDR3 sequences; just over 45% were detected once. 4.9% of the sample rests with the top ten.

Points the paper makes about the study in general: The control group was slightly older than the multiple sclerosis patient group. Normalized Chao1 diversity was significantly lower in multiple sclerosis patients than controls, suggesting substantial peripheral T-cell clonal expansion. Patients showed significantly higher frequencies than controls for about five TRBV segments, among them TRBV5-6, TRBV5-1 and TRBV20-1. When samples were clustered directly using the F measure, samples prepared in the same batch co-clustered strongly, which prompted a batch-effect correction.

To demonstrate the VDJtools post-analysis software, the study profiled TCR beta repertoires from the peripheral blood of 13 young patients with multiple sclerosis. Multiple sclerosis patients were children and adolescents aged roughly 6 to 16 years. The clonotype was recovered from a girl aged 10 to 17 with multiple sclerosis. The specimen sequenced was blood. The chain uses TRBV7-4 and TRBJ2-4, and 8 bases in between align with TRBD2. Here the CDR3 is given as CASSSEGTRGYF. The sequence in DNA is TGTGCCAGCAGCTCTGAGGGGACTAGAGGGTACTTC.